What follows describes a single TCR beta chain. This clone's antigen is unknown. The input lacks base qualities; no much larger clone sits a single base away. Participants in the prospective study were aged roughly 18 to 100 years, lived in under 30 United States geographic areas, and enrolled through a virtual design. In the prospective study, cohorts were assigned on the basis of participant-reported clinical history obtained from a screening survey and a study questionnaire. Recovered participants in ImmuneRACE Cohort 3 were defined as having two consecutive negative NP/OP PCR tests, clearance from a healthcare professional, or resolution of symptoms. Mobile phlebotomists in the prospective study collected whole blood, serum and a nasopharyngeal or oropharyngeal swab from every participant. Participants in the prospective study had the option to provide additional blood draws and questionnaires over a roughly 2-month period. Blood samples from the prospective study were shipped frozen or at room temperature prior to DNA extraction.

The source of the sample is a study of blood T cell repertoires in COVID-19 (dated by TCRdb to the early 2020s). Study-level background: The collaborator samples originated in the United States, Italy and Spain and spanned the acute and convalescent phases of COVID-19. The prospective study material was composed of cDNA or gDNA derived from T cells, B-cell-depleted T cells, or PBMCs. Subjects who had been exposed to COVID-19, were actively infected with it, or had recovered from it provided the deeply sampled blood TCRbeta repertoires that made up the dataset. The repertoires were released in a freely available public database intended as a resource for research on the immune response to SARS-CoV-2. The samples were drawn from two sources: the first 160 participants of the ongoing ImmuneRACE study, and 1,200 or so subjects contributed by 6 global collaborators. The sample metadata nearly always contained a de-identified subject ID, COVID-19 status, age in years and sex. Where available, HLA class I and class II types were taken from metadata supplied by the sample provider and were not determined by assay-based typing.

TCRbeta CDR3 regions were amplified from genomic DNA using the immunoSEQ Assay, a bias-controlled multiplex PCR. Under the source paper's analysis protocol: Nucleated cell counts per sample were estimated from amplification of reference gene primers within the assay. To quantify the absolute abundance of each unique TCRbeta CDR3 rearrangement, sequence reads were collapsed and filtered. Productive Simpson clonality was computed per sample as the square root of Simpson's diversity index over productive rearrangements. In its TCRdb copy, this immuneACCESS table keeps in-frame sequences only and misses some clones. Where compared with another copy, unresolved V genes explain less than half of these, and the others have no known cause. V, J and clone size reflect that table, while D and trimming were determined from the DNA. Across this sample there are about 300,000 clones, with over 75% seen only once. Around 4% of the sample goes to the ten largest clones.

Beyond this particular receptor, the publication reports: How much clinical and demographic metadata was included differed by source and by participant, and the metadata was provided uncurated.

From a lookup of the germline V gene, CDR1 and CDR2 are SQVTM and ANQGSEA. From the cysteine up to the phenylalanine, the CDR3 has a length of 15 residues. The entry retains the CDR3 DNA only, 45 bases that are in frame from base 1. Relative to germline, V is missing 6 bases and J is missing 0 bases, with 7 bases of the junction outside any gene match. The clonotype comes from a man aged 25-45 years who had recovered from COVID-19. Sequencing was performed on PBMCs or T cells enriched from blood (not recorded which). This chain joins TRBV29-1 to TRBJ2-3, and TRBD1 matches 9 of the central bases. The DNA reads TGCAGCGTGGACCTGGGGACAGGGAGCACAGATACGCAGTATTTT. This yields the protein CSVDLGTGSTDTQYF.